This TCR beta chain derives from a study of shared T cell receptors in the human thymus. Libraries were prepared by immunoSEQ multiplex PCR; TCRdb keeps only in-frame clonotypes and omits some of them. The table has about 660,000 clones, around nine tenths seen once. These data were also reused for a study on human thymus T cells. From that second work: Infants served as donors; they were healthy and Finnish and were having corrective surgery for congenital heart defects. Resections removed during corrective heart surgery provided the thymus tissue used.

Sequenced material: thymocytes. The source is a boy in the first two years of life with a congenital heart defect.

Here the CDR3 DNA reads TGTGCCAGCAGCCAAGATAGCGGGGGCGACTATGGCTACACCTTC. As protein: CASSQDSGGDYGYTF. This chain joins TRBV4-2 and TRBJ1-2; D possibly corresponds to TRBD1 (6 bases). This CDR3 contains 15 residues. With 0 bases removed from V and 3 bases from J, the gap between germline ends came to 11 bases. Germline CDR1 and CDR2: LGHNA and YNFKEQ.